This T cell receptor beta chain stems from a study of OX40 agonist ivuxolimab in advanced cancers. Sequenced by immunoSEQ multiplex PCR; TCRdb stores in-frame clones only, minus some. The data contain 43,000 or so clones, approximately 86% of them singletons. V lost 6 bases to trimming and J lost 5 bases, with 7 bases between them. The CDR3 consists of 12 residues. Germline CDR1 is SGHNT and CDR2 is YENEEA. The starting material was CD4+ or CD8+ T cells sorted from blood, obtained in a trial of the OX40 agonist ivuxolimab. The source of this sequence is an adult with an advanced solid tumor such as melanoma, head and neck, liver or kidney cancer. This chain uses TRBV11-3 with TRBJ2-2; D gene uncertain. DNA for the CDR3: TGTGCCAGCAGGACCGAGACCGGGGAGCTGTTTTTT. Translating gives CASRTETGELFF.